The rows below give T cell receptor beta chains drawn from one sample of a study of T-cell reconstitution after alpha-beta-depleted transplantation in children. TCRdb analysed the PCR reads with MiXCR anew, one entry per CDR3 protein. The profile covers around 580,000 distinct CDR3 sequences, with approximately 22% appearing a single time and approximately 14% taken by the ten largest. The material sequenced was PBMCs, mostly from graft donor cells, taken 360 days after TCRalphabeta/CD19-depleted stem cell transplant. The receptors shown here come from a boy under two years old who had a stem cell transplant for acute myeloid leukemia, so the T cells may come from the graft donor. The CDR3 runs from the conserved cysteine through the conserved F or W. A D gene is named only where the DNA matches it firmly. Expanded clones get a size class; other rows say once, few or many, or leave the size out.

V gene	D gene	clone size	CDR3 length	J gene	CDR3 DNA	CDR3 protein
TRBV6-5	-	-	15	TRBJ1-1	TGTGCCAGCAGTTACCCCTCCAAGGGGAACACTGAAGCTTTCTTT	CASSYPSKGNTEAFF
TRBV11-1	TRBD2	few	18	TRBJ2-1	TGTGCCAGCAGCTTAATTCGGGGGGGCCCCTTGGCCTACAATGAGCAGTTCTTC	CASSLIRGGPLAYNEQFF
TRBV28	-	-	16	TRBJ2-3	TGTGCCAGCAGTTTTCGGACAGAGGCGAGCACAGATACGCAGTATTTT	CASSFRTEASTDTQYF
TRBV20-1	TRBD2	many	14	TRBJ2-1	TGCAGTGCTAGGGGGACTAGCGTATACAATGAGCAGTTCTTC	CSARGTSVYNEQFF
TRBV25-1	-	-	15	TRBJ2-1	TGTGCCAGCAATACCGGGACACCCTCCTACAATGAGCAGTTCTTC	CASNTGTPSYNEQFF
TRBV6-5	-	once	15	TRBJ1-2	TGTGCCAGCAGTTACATGTCCAGGGAAATAGGAGGCTACACCTTC	CASSYMSREIGGYTF
TRBV21-1	-	many	17	TRBJ2-1	TGTGCCAGCAGCAAAGCCCGGACTAGCGGACGCTACAATGAGCAGTTCTTC	CASSKARTSGRYNEQFF
TRBV10-3	TRBD1	-	12	TRBJ1-2	TGTGCCATCACCGCGGGACAGGGAGGCTACACCTTC	CAITAGQGGYTF
TRBV6-5	-	many	12	TRBJ2-5	TGTGCCAGCACAAGGAGTGGGGAGACCCAGTACTTC	CASTRSGETQYF
TRBV6-5	-	few	13	TRBJ2-7	TGTGCCAGCAAAGAGGCTAGCCACTACGAGCAGTACTTC	CASKEASHYEQYF
TRBV5-1	-	-	14	TRBJ2-2	TGCGCCAGCAGCCTCGGTTTCGGCACCGGGGAGCTGTTTTTT	CASSLGFGTGELFF
TRBV7-2	-	many	11	TRBJ2-3	TGTGCCAGCAGCCCTTTAGATACGCAGTATTTT	CASSPLDTQYF
TRBV4-3	-	-	15	TRBJ2-5	TGCGCCAGCAGCCACCTGACAGGGGAGGGAGAGACCCAGTACTTC	CASSHLTGEGETQYF
TRBV7-6	TRBD2	-	16	TRBJ2-1	TGTGCCAGCAGCCCCCTTCCTAGCGGGGCATACAATGAGCAGTTCTTC	CASSPLPSGAYNEQFF
TRBV18	-	-	13	TRBJ2-3	TGTGCCAGCTCACCAGTGGGTGAAAGGACGCAGTATTTT	CASSPVGERTQYF
TRBV18	-	few	14	TRBJ2-2	TGTGCCAGCTCACAATCTGGGGACACCGGGGAGCTGTTTTTT	CASSQSGDTGELFF
TRBV29-1	-	-	13	TRBJ2-2	TGCAGCGTTGAAGACGAAGACACCGGGGAGCTGTTTTTT	CSVEDEDTGELFF
TRBV20-1	-	-	16	TRBJ2-3	TGCAGTGCTAGAGATCCCGAAAGGCTAGCCCCAGATACGCAGTATTTT	CSARDPERLAPDTQYF
TRBV7-2	-	-	13	TRBJ2-1	TGTGCCAGCAGCCCCTACAGGGAGGATGAGCAGTTCTTC	CASSPYREDEQFF
TRBV27	-	-	14	TRBJ2-5	TGTGCCAGCAGTCCCATTGACGAACAAGAGACCCAGTACTTC	CASSPIDEQETQYF
TRBV6-1	TRBD1	few	16	TRBJ2-2	TGTGCCAGCACGGACAGGGTCTTCCCGAACACCGGGGAGCTGTTTTTT	CASTDRVFPNTGELFF
TRBV7-9	-	-	12	TRBJ1-1	TGTGCCAGCGCCGCAGGGAACACTGAAGCTTTCTTT	CASAAGNTEAFF
TRBV4-2	-	many	17	TRBJ2-3	TGTGCCAGCAGCCACCCCCGGAGGGCCACTGAGACAGATACGCAGTATTTT	CASSHPRRATETDTQYF
TRBV20-1	-	-	15	TRBJ2-5	TGCAGTGCGGCGGACAGTGGCGGATACCAAGAGACCCAGTACTTC	CSAADSGGYQETQYF
TRBV12-3/TRBV12-4	TRBD1	many	14	TRBJ1-6	TGTGCCAGCAGCTTGACAGGGGGTAATTCACCCCTCCACTTT	CASSLTGGNSPLHF
TRBV20-1	TRBD1	few	13	TRBJ1-2	TGCAGTGCTAGAAGGGGACAGTCCTATGGCTACACCTTC	CSARRGQSYGYTF
TRBV5-1	TRBD1	many	15	TRBJ2-7	TGCGCCAGCAGCTTGGAAGGACAGGGAACCTACGAGCAGTACTTC	CASSLEGQGTYEQYF
TRBV11-2	TRBD2	-	15	TRBJ2-5	TGTGCCAGCAGCTTAGAGTTAGCGGGGGCCGAGACCCAGTACTTC	CASSLELAGAETQYF
TRBV3-1	-	many	13	TRBJ1-4	TGTGCCAGCGGTAGGAGGGCGCGTGAAAAACTGTTTTTT	CASGRRAREKLFF
TRBV12-3/TRBV12-4	TRBD1	-	15	TRBJ1-5	TGTGCCAGCAGAACAGGGGGGGGTAGCAATCAGCCCCAGCATTTT	CASRTGGGSNQPQHF
TRBV15	TRBD1	-	13	TRBJ2-7	TGTGCCACCAGCCGGGACAGGGACCGGGAGCAGTACTTC	CATSRDRDREQYF
TRBV6-1	-	few	14	TRBJ2-1	TGTGCCAGCGAGGGGTCGGGAACCTACAATGAGCAGTTCTTC	CASEGSGTYNEQFF
TRBV20-1	-	-	13	TRBJ2-7	TGCAGTGCTAGCCCGGGGGCAGGGTACGAGCAGTACTTC	CSASPGAGYEQYF
TRBV20-1	-	-	14	TRBJ2-1	TGCAGTGCTAGAACGTTAGCGGTATACAATGAGCAGTTCTTC	CSARTLAVYNEQFF
TRBV7-3	-	-	11	TRBJ1-4	TGTGCCAGCAGCCACAGGGAAAAACTGTTTTTT	CASSHREKLFF
TRBV20-1	TRBD2	few	15	TRBJ2-4	TGCAGTGCTAGAGATGGCGGGGGTCCTGAGTACATTCAGTACTTC	CSARDGGGPEYIQYF